In its sample, the clone carrying this T cell receptor (beta chain) was seen a few times. Its target is not known. This sample stems from a study of T cells in Graves' hyperthyroidism and ophthalmopathy. RNA transcripts served as the template for amplifying TCR beta CDR3 regions. First-round RT-PCR with HTBI primers amplified the TCR CDR3 region. Each CDR3 protein gets one entry after TCRdb re-called the multiplex PCR reads with MiXCR. The repertoire holds around 350,000 distinct CDR3 sequences, with 15% to 20% as singletons. Germline lookup yields CDR1 DFQATT and CDR2 SNEGSKA (reference sequence). V was pared by 2 bases and J by 0 bases, with 10 bases between. The CDR3 contains 14 residues. General study points: Among thyroid clonotypes expanded above 0.001, most also appeared in blood. A median approximately 6.5 months before onset, the model predicted ophthalmopathy.

Pregnant or lactating patients were excluded, as were those with uncontrolled infection or other autoimmune disease. Diagnoses used clinical symptoms, serum thyroxine and TRAb, thyroid ultrasound and orbital computed tomography. This receptor was taken from a woman younger than 45 with Graves' hyperthyroidism that later progressed to Graves' ophthalmopathy. Material for sequencing was blood. The chain couples TRBV20-1 to TRBJ1-1; possibly TRBD1 for D (5 bases). The CDR3: CSARSRGMNTEAFF. The CDR3 nucleotides are TGCAGTGCTAGATCACGGGGGATGAACACTGAAGCTTTCTTT.